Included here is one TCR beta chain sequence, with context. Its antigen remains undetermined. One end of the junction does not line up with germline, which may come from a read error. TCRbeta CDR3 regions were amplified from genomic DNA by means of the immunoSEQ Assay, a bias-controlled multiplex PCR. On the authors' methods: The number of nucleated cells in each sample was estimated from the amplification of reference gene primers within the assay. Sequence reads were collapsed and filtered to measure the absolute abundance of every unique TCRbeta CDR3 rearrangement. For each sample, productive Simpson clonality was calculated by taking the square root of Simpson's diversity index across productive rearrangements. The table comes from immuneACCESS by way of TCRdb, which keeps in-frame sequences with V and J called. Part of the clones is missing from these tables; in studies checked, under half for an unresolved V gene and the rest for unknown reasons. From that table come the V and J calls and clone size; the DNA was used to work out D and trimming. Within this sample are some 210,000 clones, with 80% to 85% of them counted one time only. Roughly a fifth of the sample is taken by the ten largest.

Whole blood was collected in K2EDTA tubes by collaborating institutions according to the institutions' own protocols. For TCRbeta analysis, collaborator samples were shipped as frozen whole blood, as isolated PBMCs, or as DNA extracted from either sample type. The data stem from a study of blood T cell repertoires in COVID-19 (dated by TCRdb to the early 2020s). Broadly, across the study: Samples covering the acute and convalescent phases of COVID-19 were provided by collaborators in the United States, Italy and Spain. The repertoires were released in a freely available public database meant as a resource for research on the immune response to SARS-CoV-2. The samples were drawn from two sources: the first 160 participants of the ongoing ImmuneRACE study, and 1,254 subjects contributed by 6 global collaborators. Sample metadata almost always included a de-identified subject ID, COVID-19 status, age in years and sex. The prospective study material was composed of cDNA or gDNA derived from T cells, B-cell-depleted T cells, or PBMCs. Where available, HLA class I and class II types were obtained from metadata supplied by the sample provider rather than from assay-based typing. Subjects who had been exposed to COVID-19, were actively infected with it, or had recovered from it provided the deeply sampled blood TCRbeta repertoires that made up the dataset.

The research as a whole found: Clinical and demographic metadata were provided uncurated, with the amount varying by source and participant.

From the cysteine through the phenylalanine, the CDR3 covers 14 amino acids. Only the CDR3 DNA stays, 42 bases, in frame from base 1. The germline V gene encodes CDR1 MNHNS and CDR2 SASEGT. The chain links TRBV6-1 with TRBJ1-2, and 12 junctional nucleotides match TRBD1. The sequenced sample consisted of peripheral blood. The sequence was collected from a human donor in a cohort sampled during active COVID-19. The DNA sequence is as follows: TGTGCCAGCGGTGAGCGGGACAGGGGGCTTGGCTACACCTTC. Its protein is CASGERDRGLGYTF.